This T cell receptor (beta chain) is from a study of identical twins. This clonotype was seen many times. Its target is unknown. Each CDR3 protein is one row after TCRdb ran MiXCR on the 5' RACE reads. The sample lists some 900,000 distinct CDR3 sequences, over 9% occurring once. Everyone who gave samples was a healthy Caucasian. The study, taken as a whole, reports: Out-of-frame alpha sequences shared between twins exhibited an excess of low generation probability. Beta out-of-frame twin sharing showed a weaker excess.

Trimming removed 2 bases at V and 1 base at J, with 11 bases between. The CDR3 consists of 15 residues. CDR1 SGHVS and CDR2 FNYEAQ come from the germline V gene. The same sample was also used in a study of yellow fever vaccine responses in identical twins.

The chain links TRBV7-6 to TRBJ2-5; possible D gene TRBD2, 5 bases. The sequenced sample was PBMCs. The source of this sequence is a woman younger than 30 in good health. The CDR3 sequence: CASSLNSGSQETQYF. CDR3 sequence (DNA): TGTGCCAGCAGCTTAAACTCGGGGTCCCAAGAGACCCAGTACTTC.